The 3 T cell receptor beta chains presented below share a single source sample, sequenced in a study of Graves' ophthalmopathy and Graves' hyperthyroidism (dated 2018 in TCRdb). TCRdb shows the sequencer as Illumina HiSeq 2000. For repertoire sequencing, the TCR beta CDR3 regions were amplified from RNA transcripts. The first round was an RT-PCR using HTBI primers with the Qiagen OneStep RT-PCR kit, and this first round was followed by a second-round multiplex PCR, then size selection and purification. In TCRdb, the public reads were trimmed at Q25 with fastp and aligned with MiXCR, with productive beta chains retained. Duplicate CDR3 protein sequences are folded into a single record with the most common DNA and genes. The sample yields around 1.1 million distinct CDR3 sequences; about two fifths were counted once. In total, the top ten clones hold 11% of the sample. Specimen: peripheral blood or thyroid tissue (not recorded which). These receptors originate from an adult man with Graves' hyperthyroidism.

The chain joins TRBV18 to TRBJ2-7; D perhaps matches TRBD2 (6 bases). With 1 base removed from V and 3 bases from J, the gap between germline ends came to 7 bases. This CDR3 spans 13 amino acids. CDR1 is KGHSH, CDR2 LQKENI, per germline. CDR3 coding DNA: TGTGCCAGCTCACCACAGGAGGGCTACGAGCAGTACTTC. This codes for CASSPQEGYEQYF.

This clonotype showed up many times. CDR3 amino acids: CASSPSSPLHF. The CDR3 bases are TGTGCCAGCAGTCCGAGTTCACCCCTCCACTTT. The gene calls are TRBV2 and TRBJ1-6, with no clear D. The V gene's germline CDR1 is SNHLY and CDR2 FYNNEI. The CDR3 loop spans 11 amino acids. V gave up 5 bases and J gave up 9 bases, with 5 bases separating them.

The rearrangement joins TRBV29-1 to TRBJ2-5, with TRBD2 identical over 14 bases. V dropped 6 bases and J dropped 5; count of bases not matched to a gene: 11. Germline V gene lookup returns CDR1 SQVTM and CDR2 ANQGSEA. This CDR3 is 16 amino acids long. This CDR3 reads CSVSPGTSGSRETQYF. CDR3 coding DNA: TGCAGCGTCAGTCCCGGGACTAGCGGGAGTCGGGAGACCCAGTACTTC.